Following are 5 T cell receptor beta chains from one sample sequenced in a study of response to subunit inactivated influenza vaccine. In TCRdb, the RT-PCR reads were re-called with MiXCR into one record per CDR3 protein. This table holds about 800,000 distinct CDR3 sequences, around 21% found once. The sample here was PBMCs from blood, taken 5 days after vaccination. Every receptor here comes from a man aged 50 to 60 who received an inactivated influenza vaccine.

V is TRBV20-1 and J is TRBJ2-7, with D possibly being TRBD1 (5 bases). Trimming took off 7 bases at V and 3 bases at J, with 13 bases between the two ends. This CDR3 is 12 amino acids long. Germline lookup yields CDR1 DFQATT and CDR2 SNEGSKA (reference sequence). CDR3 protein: CSVRQHNYEQYF. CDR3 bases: TGCAGTGTGCGACAGCACAACTACGAGCAGTACTTC.

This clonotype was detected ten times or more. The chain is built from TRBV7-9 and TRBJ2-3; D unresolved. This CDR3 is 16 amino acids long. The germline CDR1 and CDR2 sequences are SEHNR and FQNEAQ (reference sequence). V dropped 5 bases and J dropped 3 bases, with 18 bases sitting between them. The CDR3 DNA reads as TGTGCCAGCAGCCCACTGGCACCGCTGGGTACAGATACGCAGTATTTT. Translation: CASSPLAPLGTDTQYF.

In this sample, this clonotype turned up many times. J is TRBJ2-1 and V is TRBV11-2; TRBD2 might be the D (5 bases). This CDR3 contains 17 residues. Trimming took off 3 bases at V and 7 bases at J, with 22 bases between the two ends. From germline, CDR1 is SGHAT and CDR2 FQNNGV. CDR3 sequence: CASSLIGPSLLRNEQFF. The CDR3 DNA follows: TGTGCCAGCAGCTTGATTGGGCCTAGCCTGTTAAGGAATGAGCAGTTCTTC. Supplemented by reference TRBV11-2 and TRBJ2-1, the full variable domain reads EAGVAQSPRYKIIEKRQSVAFWCNPISGHATLYWYQQILGQGPKLLIQFQNNGVVDDSQLPKDRFSAERLKGVDSTLKIQPAKLEDSAVYLCASSLIGPSLLRNEQFFGPGTRLTVL.

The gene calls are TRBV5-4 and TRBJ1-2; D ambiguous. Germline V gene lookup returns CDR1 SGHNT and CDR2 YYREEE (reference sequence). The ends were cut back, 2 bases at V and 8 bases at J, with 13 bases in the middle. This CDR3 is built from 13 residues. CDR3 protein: CASSFRGGRGYTF. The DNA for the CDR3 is TGTGCCAGCAGCTTCCGCGGAGGAAGGGGCTACACCTTC.

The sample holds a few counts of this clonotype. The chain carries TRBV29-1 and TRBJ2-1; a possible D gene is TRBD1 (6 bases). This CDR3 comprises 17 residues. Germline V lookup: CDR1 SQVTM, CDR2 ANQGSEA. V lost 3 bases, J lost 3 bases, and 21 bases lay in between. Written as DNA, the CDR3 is TGCAGCGTTGACGGCCAGGGGACCCGGGTGAGCTACAATGAGCAGTTCTTC. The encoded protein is CSVDGQGTRVSYNEQFF.